This T cell receptor beta chain appears in the sequencing data of a study of blood T cells in healthy people across ages (dated by TCRdb to the mid-2010s). For the wider study: In model experiments, template switching captured roughly one uniquely barcoded TCR beta cDNA molecule for every two T cells. The donors were divided into four age groups: young (average approximately 17 years), middle-aged (about 41), aged (around 67) and long-lived (82). The study measured age-related changes in TCR beta repertoire diversity using deep sequencing normalized with unique cDNA molecular identifiers. Donors of different ages were randomly distributed across sequencing lanes to avoid experimental bias. Two additional independent replicas of 1 million unique cDNA reads from the same blood draw were analyzed for two donors (one aged 18 to 30 and one aged 80 or older). Paper-wide results and their limitations: There was a strong correlation between observed TCR beta diversity and the percentage of naive T cells measured by flow cytometry. Compared with the aged group, more naive CD4+ T cells, fewer expanded clones and increased TCR diversity were shown by the long-lived group, suggesting age selection. Total diversity estimates from one million sequenced T cells were considered lower bounds and underestimates. Conclusive comparison of naive and antigen-experienced compartments was prevented by the profiling of bulk unsorted PBMCs. The CMV infection status of donors was not known, potentially confounding age-related changes in expanded clonotypes. Observed TCR beta diversity per million T cells fell roughly linearly with age, and a significant reduction was already apparent by age roughly 40.

Turning to this clonotype: The antigen it recognizes is unknown. Given a much more abundant clone one base away, this may be a read error.

The donors were 40 or so Caucasian individuals from Russia, aged 6 to 90 years, who were systemically healthy. Around 10 milliliters of peripheral blood were collected from each donor into EDTA-treated Vacutainer tubes. Ficoll-Paque density-gradient centrifugation was used to isolate PBMCs, with at least 7 million per sample. Total RNA was extracted from PBMCs with Trizol reagent, with at least 6 micrograms obtained per sample. For every donor, flow cytometry on a PBMC aliquot measured the percentage of naive CD45RAhigh/CD27high T cells. The receptor library was made with 5' RACE. The instrument given in TCRdb is Illumina HiSeq 2500. A second PCR of about 7 to 12 cycles was performed with a sample-barcoded 5' primer and a J-beta primer mix. Each TCR beta cDNA molecule received a unique molecular identifier from a template-switch 5' adaptor carrying 12 random nucleotides. At least 2.5 million CDR3-containing paired-end reads were obtained from each sample. First-strand cDNA was synthesized from all RNA with the Mint cDNA synthesis kit, primed by a TRBC-specific oligonucleotide. Following uracil-DNA glycosylase treatment, a first 18-cycle PCR with universal primers M1SS and BC2_uni_R was performed on all cDNA. Processing in the source paper ran as follows. For normalization, 1 million high-quality reads, each with a distinct molecular identifier, were randomly selected from each sample. Reads with shared molecular identifiers were discarded instead of being binned into consensus sequences. CDR3 identification, clonotype clustering and error correction used MiTCR with a Q25 quality threshold and the strictest error-elimination algorithm. A nonparametric unseen species model with Euler transformation was used to estimate lower-bound total TCR beta diversity. TCRdb handled the public reads itself, with Q25 trimming in fastp and clone calling in MiXCR, and kept productive beta chains. Each entry merges the rows of one CDR3 protein and shows their most common DNA and genes. The V and J calls shown here were made by TCRdb, not taken from the authors' results. Within this sample are 730,000 or so distinct CDR3 sequences, with roughly 45% of them counted one time only. The ten largest clones capture approximately 22% of the sample.

The CDR3 numbers 12 residues from cysteine through phenylalanine. Only the CDR3 DNA stays, 36 bases, in frame from base 1. Relative to germline, V is missing 7 bases and J is missing 6 bases, with 7 bases of the junction outside any gene match. Taken from the germline V gene, the CDR1 and CDR2 loops are SQVTM and ANQGSEA. The sequence was obtained from a woman between 55 and 75 years old in good health. Sequencing was performed on blood. The chain links TRBV29-1 with TRBJ1-2; the central 8 bases match TRBD1. The CDR3 protein sequence reads: CSAGQGADGYTF. The sequenced DNA: TGCAGCGCTGGACAGGGCGCTGATGGCTACACCTTC.